Shown below are 20 T cell receptor beta chains from a single sample sequenced in a study of OX40 agonist ivuxolimab in advanced cancers. The table came from immunoSEQ multiplex PCR; TCRdb's copy has only in-frame clones and leaves some out. This sample has 75,000 to 100,000 clones, with roughly 89% found just once. Sample: CD4+ or CD8+ T cells sorted from blood, taken in a trial of the OX40 agonist ivuxolimab. These receptors came from an adult with an advanced solid tumor such as melanoma, head and neck, liver or kidney cancer.

The chain uses TRBV5-1 and TRBJ2-5; no firm D call. With 0 bases removed from V and 1 base from J, the gap between germline ends came to 1 base. This CDR3 contains 12 residues. CDR1 and CDR2 from the germline V gene are SGHRS and YFSETQ. The DNA for the CDR3 is TGCGCCAGCAGCTTGGTCCAAGAGACCCAGTACTTC. Encoded protein: CASSLVQETQYF.

The chain employs TRBV6-5 and TRBJ2-5, with 7 bases lining up with TRBD1. This CDR3 is built from 16 residues. Germline V CDR1 and CDR2: MNHEY, SVGAGI. V shed 4 bases, J shed 5 bases, and the junction held 13 bases outside the gene matches. The CDR3 region is CASSLTGTASRETQYF. The CDR3 DNA reads as TGTGCCAGCAGTTTAACCGGGACAGCCTCCAGGGAGACCCAGTACTTC.

The chain carries TRBV5-4 and TRBJ1-2, with D uncertain. The V gene lost 1 base and the J gene lost 0 bases, with 7 bases spanning the gap. Germline loops: CDR1 SGHNT, CDR2 YYREEE (reference sequence). There are 14 residues in the CDR3. Written as DNA, the CDR3 is TGTGCCAGCAGCTTGTCCATCTCTAACTATGGCTACACCTTC. Its protein product is CASSLSISNYGYTF.

This clone was counted a single time. The chain carries TRBV11-2 and TRBJ2-3; maybe TRBD2 (7 bases). V shed 5 bases and J shed 3 bases, with 21 bases lying between them. Germline V gene sequence: CDR1 SGHAT, CDR2 FQNNGV. The CDR3 contains 17 residues. The CDR3 coding sequence is TGTGCCAGCAGCCCGAGTGGGGGGGCCGGGTTGACAGATACGCAGTATTTT. Its protein is CASSPSGGAGLTDTQYF.

The CDR3 sequence: CASSLRAGTNQPQHF. DNA of the CDR3: TGTGCCAGCAGCTTAAGGGCAGGAACTAATCAGCCCCAGCATTTT. The chain has TRBV7-2 and TRBJ1-5; no definite D call. The V gene lost 2 bases and the J gene lost 4 bases, with 12 bases spanning the gap. There are 15 residues in the CDR3. The germline CDR1 and CDR2 sequences are SGHTA and FQGNSA. Full variable domain (rest looked up from reference TRBV7-2 and TRBJ1-5): GAGVSQSPSNKVTEKGKDVELRCDPISGHTALYWYRQSLGQGLEFLIYFQGNSAPDKSGLPSDRFSAERTGGSVSTLTIQRTQQEDSAVYLCASSLRAGTNQPQHFGDGTRLSIL.

The rearrangement links TRBV9 to TRBJ2-1; D unclear. The V and J ends lost 3 bases and 4 bases respectively, with 17 bases between them. Germline V gene sequence: CDR1 SGDLS, CDR2 YYNGEE. The CDR3 spans 16 residues. CDR3 bases: TGTGCCAGCAGCGAGAATGATTTAAACACATACAATGAGCAGTTCTTC. Translation: CASSENDLNTYNEQFF.

This CDR3 reads CASSRDRDNEQFF. CDR3 DNA: TGCGCCAGCAGCCGGGACAGAGACAATGAGCAGTTCTTC. The V and J genes are TRBV5-1 and TRBJ2-1; TRBD1 matches 7 bases. Per the germline V gene, CDR1 is SGHRS and CDR2 is YFSETQ. The V and J ends lost 4 bases and 5 bases, in that order; junction bases with no gene match: 3. The CDR3 is made up of 13 amino acids.

This chain connects TRBV10-3 to TRBJ2-1; TRBD1 matches at 11 bases. CDR3 length: 17 residues. CDR1 is ENHRY, CDR2 SYGVKD, per germline. V lost 0 bases to trimming and J lost 5 bases; unmatched junction nucleotides: 6. CDR3 coding DNA: TGTGCCATCAGTGAGTCGGTGGGGACAGGGGGGCACAATGAGCAGTTCTTC. Its translation: CAISESVGTGGHNEQFF.

Points on this clone: Other DNA sequences in this sample translate to the same CDR3. The V call is TRBV25-1, the J call TRBJ1-2; no definite D call. The CDR3 is made up of 12 amino acids. CDR1 and CDR2 from the germline V gene are MGHDK and SYGVNS. Trimming stripped 3 bases from V and 4 bases from J, with 6 bases between. CDR3 DNA sequence: TGTGCCAGCAGTGACGGGCGCTATGGCTACACCTTC. Amino acids: CASSDGRYGYTF.

CDR3 residues: CASSAGTDTQYF. CDR3 DNA sequence: TGTGCCAGCAGCGCGGGTACAGATACGCAGTATTTT. V gene TRBV2 combines with J gene TRBJ2-3; D is possibly TRBD2 (5 bases). In germline, CDR1 is SNHLY, CDR2 FYNNEI. Trimming stripped 6 bases from V and 3 bases from J, with 7 bases between. This CDR3 has 12 amino acids.

The table lists this clone with a count of one. The chain employs TRBV6-1 and TRBJ2-3; D uncertain. Germline V gene sequence: CDR1 MNHNS, CDR2 SASEGT. The V gene lost 6 bases and the J gene lost 2 bases, with 15 bases spanning the gap. This CDR3 spans 15 amino acids. DNA of the CDR3: TGTGCCAGCAGACCTTTGGCAGAGACCACAGATACGCAGTATTTT. Translated: CASRPLAETTDTQYF.

The CDR3 spells CASSEVREQPQHF. CDR3 DNA: TGTGCCAGCAGTGAAGTAAGGGAACAGCCCCAGCATTTT. The J gene is TRBJ1-5, the V gene TRBV2, with D unresolved. The germline V and J ends were trimmed by 1 base and 7 bases, with 8 bases remaining between them. There are 13 residues in the CDR3. Germline CDR1 SNHLY, CDR2 FYNNEI.

The chain carries TRBV5-1 and TRBJ2-3; D gene uncertain. There are 14 residues in the CDR3. V lost 3 bases and J lost 1, with 9 bases in between. The germline V gene has CDR1 SGHRS and CDR2 YFSETQ. CDR3: CASSWTVGTDTQYF. The CDR3, as DNA: TGCGCCAGCAGCTGGACGGTGGGCACAGATACGCAGTATTTT.

The chain carries TRBV5-6 and TRBJ1-3; D may be TRBD1 (5 bases). Germline values: CDR1 SGHDT, CDR2 YYEEEE. Between the trimmed V and J ends, which lost 0 bases and 4 bases, there was a span of 11 bases. The CDR3 totals 15 residues. CDR3 protein: CASSLGLQGGNTIYF. The CDR3 DNA is TGTGCCAGCAGCTTGGGTCTCCAGGGAGGAAACACCATATATTTT.

Note on this clone: The junction shows a germline mismatch at one end, possibly a read error. CDR3 in amino acids: CASSTRDYDSPLHF. The CDR3 DNA reads as TGTGCCAGCAGCACTCGGGACTATGATTCACCCCTCCACTTT. The genes are TRBV5-5 and TRBJ1-6, with a weak D call TRBD1 (5 bases). The CDR3 covers 14 residues. The germline V gene has CDR1 SGHKS and CDR2 YYEKEE (reference sequence).

This rearrangement joins TRBV27 to TRBJ2-5; no firm D call. This CDR3 is 13 amino acids long. The germline CDR1 and CDR2 sequences are MNHEY and SMNVEV (reference sequence). Trimming shortened V by 2 bases and J by 2 bases, and 6 bases separated the two germline ends. The CDR3 loop reads CASSLLRQETQYF. CDR3 nucleotide sequence: TGTGCCAGCAGTTTACTTAGGCAAGAGACCCAGTACTTC.

V is TRBV9 and J is TRBJ1-4; 9 bases agree with TRBD1. Germline assignment: CDR1 SGDLS and CDR2 YYNGEE. CDR3 length: 15 amino acids. Trimming removed 3 bases from V and 8 bases from J; junction bases left unmatched: 8. The CDR3 DNA sequence: TGTGCCAGCAGCGCTGACAGGGGGTCGGAAGAAAAACTGTTTTTT. This codes for CASSADRGSEEKLFF.

The V gene is TRBV7-2, the J gene TRBJ1-5, with no clear D. V was clipped by 5 bases and J by 3 bases, with 8 bases between them. The CDR3 length is 13 residues. The germline V gene has CDR1 SGHTA and CDR2 FQGNSA. CDR3 nucleotides: TGTGCCAGCAGCCTGGGTCTCAATCAGCCCCAGCATTTT. This codes for CASSLGLNQPQHF.

This clone has only one observation. The J gene is TRBJ2-3, the V gene TRBV12-5; D may be TRBD1 (6 bases). The CDR3 contains 17 residues. V lost 4 bases, J lost 0 bases, and 17 bases lay in between. Germline V CDR1 and CDR2: LGHNT, FRNRAP. CDR3: CASGSLVGATSTDTQYF. The CDR3 DNA reads TGTGCTAGTGGTTCTCTCGTGGGGGCCACTAGCACAGATACGCAGTATTTT.

The rearrangement joins TRBV7-2 to TRBJ1-5; D gene ambiguous. The CDR3 covers 13 residues. Per the germline V gene, CDR1 is SGHTA and CDR2 is FQGNSA. The germline V and J ends were trimmed by 7 bases and 4 bases, with 11 bases remaining between them. CDR3 sequence reads: CASTLMGNQPQHF. DNA for the CDR3: TGTGCCAGCACCCTAATGGGGAATCAGCCCCAGCATTTT.